The T cell receptor beta chain under discussion was sequenced for a study of shared clonotypes between healthy human individuals (dated by TCRdb to the early 2020s). Regarding the complete study: A couple of women and a few men aged 18 to 49 years were included in the cohort. For each donor, three plates each were used for CD4 naive and CD4 memory, two plates were used for CD8 naive, and one plate was used for CD8 memory. To estimate repertoire size and how much clonotypes are shared between individuals, the study performed deep sequencing of blood TCR repertoires from a handful of healthy adults. To increase sequencing depth and limit assay-specific biases, different laboratories used diverse techniques to prepare libraries and sequence TCR repertoires. Per donor, leukapheresis produced somewhere between about 0.85 and 10 billion PBMCs.

Healthy HIV-negative adults with no recently reported acute infections or vaccinations were included as donors. Only Caucasian adults living in Nashville, Tennessee, USA were represented among the donors. Magnetic negative selection was used to enrich CD4+ T cells, after which naive cells were positively selected on CD45RA and the negative fraction became the memory subset. Blood was collected by leukapheresis, and PBMCs were isolated by Ficoll-Histopaque density gradient centrifugation and then cryopreserved in liquid nitrogen vapor phase. Analytical flow cytometry was used to check the purity and quantity of each magnetically sorted T cell population. Genomic DNA was isolated from every sorted fraction and measured by UV absorbance on a Nanodrop 2000c. Results the study describes overall, beyond this receptor: Roughly 5.2% of naive CD4, more than 3% of naive CD8, 2.3% of memory CD4, and about 0.4% of memory CD8 clonotypes were shared across four donors. Compared with non-shared clonotypes, the clonotypes found in all four sorted-subset donors had higher generation probabilities. Incomplete sequencing was indicated by rarefaction of sorted-subset datasets, despite the large sequencing depth. Based on pairwise subsampling, the degree of clonotype sharing among donors was expected to be affected by sequencing depth. Naive subsets generally had larger estimated clonotype richness than memory subsets. Sampling was restricted to blood, and TCR repertoires in tissue are likely to differ from TCR repertoires in blood. Because the study included only a small number of donors, the genetic and exposure-history diversity represented was limited.

TCR CDR3 regions were amplified from genomic DNA by multiplex PCR using the deep immunoSEQ assay. Extracted genomic DNA from each cell subset was distributed evenly across all wells of several immunoSEQ 96-well plates, and each plate was treated as a replicate. Each replicate PCR for sorted subsets received about 200 ng genomic DNA, equal to about 30,000 T cell genomes. The purified libraries were quantified using a Qubit 3.0 fluorometer, sized with a Bioanalyzer 2100, and then quantified again using the KAPA Library Quantification kit. A separate single-read 150-cycle Illumina NextSeq 550 flow cell was used to sequence each immunoSEQ 96-well plate. The paper's data handling went like this. Because the immunoSEQ output held only junctional sequences and lacked quality scores, the filtering could not match the filtering applied to full-length reads. To assign V/J genes and CDR3, sequences were annotated against IMGT germline references using PyIR, a Python wrapper for IgBLAST v1.9. Any read was removed if the V/J assignment was weak (E-value above 1e-6), the CDR3 was missing, or the read contained stop codons, out-of-frame junctions, or ambiguous translated residues. V3J clonotypes were defined as sequences sharing an identical inferred V gene, J gene, and CDR3 amino acid sequence. Percentage overlap between repertoires was computed as shared unique clonotypes divided by the size of the smaller repertoire. RTK rarefaction, the Chao1 estimator, and Recon v2.1 estimates of unobserved clonotypes were used to assess repertoire richness. For all TCRbeta clonotypes obtained by the gDNA method from a few donors, generation probabilities were computed with OLGA. TCRdb carries this immuneACCESS record with in-frame sequences only. Its versions omit some clonotypes, under half of them owing to an unresolved V gene in the studies checked, with the rest unexplained. V, J and clone size derive from that table, while D and trimming were established from the DNA sequence. This sample gives 300,000 to 350,000 clones in total; more than 60% of them show up just once. The leading ten clones occupy 10% of the sample.

Of note for this clone: The antigen it recognizes is unknown. No much larger clonotype is one base removed from it; base qualities were not supplied.

CDR1 and CDR2 were assigned from the germline V gene as MNHNS and SASEGT. From its cysteine to its phenylalanine, the CDR3 spans 13 amino acids. Just CDR3 DNA is preserved here, 39 bases in frame from base 1. Trimming takes 4 bases from V and 7 bases from J, and the germline ends sit 14 bases apart. The chain is made from TRBV6-1 and TRBJ2-7; confidence is insufficient to name the D gene. Sequencing was done on a sample of memory CD4+ T cells sorted from blood. The intended sense of this specimen's cell subset or site label: CD45RA-negative fraction. The TCR originated in a man under 40 in good health. The nucleotide sequence is TGTGCCAGCAGTGTGAGGTCCGTGGAGGAGCAGTACTTC. Its translation is CASSVRSVEEQYF.